These 28 T cell receptor beta chains share one sample of origin, sequenced in a study of long-term antiretroviral therapy in people with HIV. With survey level as its setting, the immunoSEQ assay was v3.0. Profiling relied on immunoSEQ multiplex PCR, and the TCRdb table lists in-frame clones only, not all of them. Among some 25,000 clones listed, about four fifths were seen once. The material was unsorted PBMCs, obtained 0.7 years before starting antiretroviral therapy. The receptors stem from a man aged 25-40 years with HIV.

This clone was counted a single time. The gene calls are TRBV5-4 and TRBJ1-2, with D unclear. The CDR3 consists of 15 residues. V lost 9 bases, J lost 5 bases, and 23 bases lay in between. Per germline, CDR1 SGHNT and CDR2 YYREEE (reference sequence). The CDR3 spells CATQRPGAFPYGYTF. CDR3 nucleotides: TGTGCCACCCAACGCCCCGGCGCGTTCCCTTATGGCTACACCTTC.

The chain recombines TRBV15 with TRBJ1-6, with a tentative D call TRBD1 (5 bases). Trimming removed 0 bases at V and 4 bases at J, with 10 bases between. Germline V CDR1 and CDR2: LNHNV, YYDKDF (reference sequence). CDR3 size: 16 residues. CDR3 in amino acids: CATSREKGLYNSPLHF. Written as DNA, the CDR3 is TGTGCCACCAGCAGAGAAAAGGGACTTTATAATTCACCCCTCCACTTT.

This chain links TRBV5-6 with TRBJ1-6; D is perhaps TRBD1 (5 bases). This CDR3 spans 14 amino acids. Looked up from germline, CDR1 is SGHDT and CDR2 is YYEEEE. The germline V and J ends were trimmed by 0 bases and 10 bases, with 11 bases remaining between them. The CDR3: CASSLEQGISPLHF. The CDR3 bases are TGTGCCAGCAGCTTGGAGCAGGGTATCTCACCCCTCCACTTT.

The V call is TRBV30, the J call TRBJ2-7; the D gene could be TRBD1 or TRBD2 (6 bases each). Germline-derived CDR1 and CDR2 are GTSNPN and SVGIG (reference sequence). The CDR3 loop spans 16 amino acids. Trimming removed 2 bases from V and 4 bases from J, with 21 bases in between. CDR3 loop: CAWSLGGAAWGYEQYF. The CDR3 DNA follows: TGTGCCTGGAGTTTGGGGGGCGCTGCCTGGGGGTACGAGCAGTACTTC.

This chain joins TRBV29-1 and TRBJ2-5; D possibly corresponds to TRBD2 (5 bases). The CDR3 extends over 15 amino acids. The V gene's germline CDR1 is SQVTM and CDR2 ANQGSEA. V lost 6 bases and J lost 0, with 17 bases in between. Here the CDR3 DNA reads TGCAGCGTGGCAAGGACGGGAAGGTACCAAGAGACCCAGTACTTC. As protein: CSVARTGRYQETQYF.

V and J are TRBV6-5 and TRBJ1-5; D is uncertain. Germline lookup yields CDR1 MNHEY and CDR2 SVGAGI. The CDR3 has 13 residues. Deletions cut 2 bases from V and 2 bases from J, with 4 bases between. CDR3 sequence reads: CASSYGRNQPQHF. The CDR3 nucleotides are TGTGCCAGCAGTTACGGGCGCAATCAGCCCCAGCATTTT.

V and J are TRBV28 and TRBJ2-7; 9 bases are a match to TRBD1. Unmatched junction bases numbered 13, after V lost 6 bases and J lost 7 bases. Germline loops: CDR1 MDHEN, CDR2 SYDVKM. This CDR3 has 15 residues. The CDR3 loop reads CASSLPGTGTGEQYF. The CDR3 DNA follows: TGTGCCAGCAGCTTACCCGGGACAGGGACGGGGGAGCAGTACTTC.

The chain has TRBV6-6 and TRBJ2-7; TRBD2 matches 7 bases. Unmatched junction bases numbered 8, after V lost 0 bases and J lost 3 bases. This CDR3 is built from 16 residues. Germline CDR1 reads MNHNY; CDR2 reads SVGAGI (reference sequence). The CDR3 region has the DNA TGTGCCAGCAGTTACTCGAAGGGCGGGAGAAGCTACGAGCAGTACTTC. Translated: CASSYSKGGRSYEQYF.

This clone was seen just once. The rearrangement joins TRBV5-1 to TRBJ2-1, with 8 bases fitting TRBD2. J gave up 5 bases and V 0 bases, and 4 bases lay outside the gene matches. The CDR3 runs 15 residues. Germline values: CDR1 SGHRS, CDR2 YFSETQ. This chain's CDR3 is CASSLGGGTNNEQFF. The CDR3 DNA follows: TGCGCCAGCAGCTTGGGCGGGGGGACTAACAATGAGCAGTTCTTC.

This chain connects TRBV4-2 to TRBJ1-5; tentatively, D is TRBD1 (6 bases). The CDR3 totals 17 residues. Germline CDR1 reads LGHNA; CDR2 reads YNFKEQ. V lost 5 bases, J lost 0 bases, and 17 bases lay in between. The CDR3 loop is CASSARRTDYSNQPQHF. In DNA form, the CDR3 reads TGTGCCAGCAGCGCGCGGAGGACAGACTATAGCAATCAGCCCCAGCATTTT.

This chain links TRBV5-1 with TRBJ2-3, with TRBD2 matching 11 bases. After removal of 0 bases from V and 0 bases from J, the junction contained 6 bases not matched to a gene. The CDR3 is 18 residues long. The germline gives CDR1 SGHRS, CDR2 YFSETQ. The CDR3 reads CASSLAALAGGSTDTQYF. The CDR3 DNA reads as TGCGCCAGCAGCTTGGCAGCTCTAGCGGGGGGAAGCACAGATACGCAGTATTTT. The full variable domain, with the rest looked up from reference TRBV5-1 and TRBJ2-3, is KAGVTQTPRYLIKTRGQQVTLSCSPISGHRSVSWYQQTPGQGLQFLFEYFSETQRNKGNFPGRFSGRQFSNSRSEMNVSTLELGDSALYLCASSLAALAGGSTDTQYFGPGTRLTVL.

The chain links TRBV18 to TRBJ2-7, with 10 nucleotides matching TRBD2. The CDR3 covers 15 residues. V was pared by 3 bases and J by 3 bases, with 5 bases of the junction left unmatched. CDR1 is KGHSH and CDR2 is LQKENI in the germline V gene. The CDR3 nucleotides are TGTGCCAGCTCACCCGTAGCGGGAGGAGACTACGAGCAGTACTTC. Amino acids: CASSPVAGGDYEQYF.

The chain recombines TRBV19 with TRBJ1-2, with 9 bases fitting TRBD1. This CDR3 contains 14 residues. Germline CDR1 reads LNHDA; CDR2 reads SQIVND (reference sequence). The junction had 8 bases not matched to a gene; V was cut back by 4 bases and J by 8 bases. CDR3 nucleotide sequence: TGTGCCAGTAGTACGCGGGACAGGGTCGAAGGCTACACCTTC. Protein product: CASSTRDRVEGYTF.

V gene TRBV7-9 combines with J gene TRBJ2-7; D possibly corresponds to TRBD2 (5 bases). Per the germline V gene, CDR1 is SEHNR and CDR2 is FQNEAQ (reference sequence). The CDR3 is 15 residues long. V lost 5 bases to trimming and J lost 4 bases, with 18 bases between them. The CDR3 region has the DNA TGTGCCAGCAGCCCTCATCCGGGTGAGGGTTACGAGCAGTACTTC. Its translation: CASSPHPGEGYEQYF.

The rearrangement links TRBV7-2 to TRBJ2-7; D not certain. The length of the CDR3 is 13 residues. The germline V gene encodes CDR1 SGHTA and CDR2 FQGNSA. The ends were cut back, 3 bases at V and 2 bases at J, with 8 bases in the middle. The CDR3 spells CASSFGVTYEQYF. CDR3 coding DNA: TGTGCCAGCAGCTTTGGGGTTACCTACGAGCAGTACTTC. Full variable domain (remainder filled in from reference TRBV7-2 and TRBJ2-7): GAGVSQSPSNKVTEKGKDVELRCDPISGHTALYWYRQSLGQGLEFLIYFQGNSAPDKSGLPSDRFSAERTGGSVSTLTIQRTQQEDSAVYLCASSFGVTYEQYFGPGTRLTVT.

The chain joins TRBV6-5 to TRBJ1-2; D is undetermined. Germline V lookup: CDR1 MNHEY, CDR2 SVGAGI. V was shortened by 1 base and J by 5 bases, with 14 bases between the two germline ends. CDR3 size: 15 residues. In DNA, the CDR3 is TGTGCCAGCAGTTACTTAGGCCGATCCGGATATGGCTACACCTTC. It translates to CASSYLGRSGYGYTF.

The rearrangement uses TRBV5-4 and TRBJ2-3; 10 nucleotides line up with TRBD2. J lost 6 bases, V lost 2 bases, and 9 bases had no gene match. Germline values: CDR1 SGHNT, CDR2 YYREEE (reference sequence). The CDR3 is 16 amino acids. CDR3 loop: CASSLGRLAGADTQYF. CDR3 coding DNA: TGTGCCAGCAGCTTAGGGAGGCTAGCGGGGGCGGATACGCAGTATTTT.

This chain links TRBV27 with TRBJ2-2; perhaps TRBD2 as D (6 bases). CDR1 and CDR2 (germline): MNHEY, SMNVEV (reference sequence). CDR3 length equals 14 residues. With 3 bases removed from V and 5 bases from J, the gap between germline ends came to 10 bases. CDR3 coding DNA: TGTGCCAGCAGTTTGACTAGTCGTACCGGGGAGCTGTTTTTT. Encoded protein: CASSLTSRTGELFF.

The chain couples TRBV6-1 to TRBJ2-2, with a possible D match to TRBD2 (5 bases). V was shortened by 1 base and J by 6 bases, with 18 bases between the two germline ends. The CDR3 is 17 residues long. CDR1 is MNHNS and CDR2 is SASEGT in the germline V gene. This chain's CDR3 is CASSEDQGLLRSGELFF. CDR3 DNA sequence: TGTGCCAGCAGTGAAGATCAAGGACTCCTTCGCTCCGGGGAGCTGTTTTTT.

The table lists this clone with a count of one. The chain links TRBV7-9 to TRBJ2-1; 10 bases match TRBD2. The CDR3 totals 16 residues. The V and J ends lost 5 bases and 0 bases, in that order; junction bases with no gene match: 4. Germline V CDR1 and CDR2: SEHNR, FQNEAQ (reference sequence). CDR3 loop: CASSPLAGVSYNEQFF. The CDR3 DNA is TGTGCCAGCAGCCCCCTAGCGGGGGTCTCCTACAATGAGCAGTTCTTC.

This clone was counted a single time. The chain recombines TRBV5-4 with TRBJ2-6; D unclear. Germline values: CDR1 SGHNT, CDR2 YYREEE (reference sequence). V lost 5 bases and J lost 0, with 15 bases in between. The CDR3 length is 17 residues. The CDR3 reads CASSPEATSSGANVLTF. The CDR3 bases are TGTGCCAGCAGTCCCGAGGCGACCAGCTCTGGGGCCAACGTCCTGACTTTC.

The chain combines TRBV19 with TRBJ1-5; D may be TRBD1 (5 bases). From germline, CDR1 is LNHDA and CDR2 SQIVND (reference sequence). The CDR3 has 16 residues. V dropped 0 bases and J dropped 9 bases, with 18 bases sitting between them. As DNA, the CDR3 is TGTGCCAGTAGTATAGATCATAATCTGGGGACTCGGCCCCAGCATTTT. Its translation: CASSIDHNLGTRPQHF.

V usage is TRBV5-1 and J usage is TRBJ2-7; either TRBD1 or TRBD2 may fit D (5 bases each). Germline V gene data show CDR1 as SGHRS and CDR2 as YFSETQ. The ends were cut back, 4 bases at V and 2 bases at J, with 13 bases in the middle. This CDR3 region has 14 residues. The chain's CDR3 is CASSRDAGAYEQYF. The CDR3, as DNA: TGCGCCAGCAGCAGGGACGCGGGCGCCTACGAGCAGTACTTC. The full variable domain, in which reference TRBV5-1 and TRBJ2-7 provide the parts outside the CDR3, is KAGVTQTPRYLIKTRGQQVTLSCSPISGHRSVSWYQQTPGQGLQFLFEYFSETQRNKGNFPGRFSGRQFSNSRSEMNVSTLELGDSALYLCASSRDAGAYEQYFGPGTRLTVT.

This clone has more than one count but fewer than ten. The V and J genes are TRBV11-2 and TRBJ2-1; D may match TRBD1 or TRBD2 (5 bases each). Germline CDR1 is SGHAT and CDR2 is FQNNGV. The CDR3 extends over 14 amino acids. Trimming left V 1 base short and J 10 bases short, with 14 bases between. The DNA for the CDR3 is TGTGCCAGCAGCTTAGTTCCGGGACGGCAGGAGCAGTTCTTC. Its protein product is CASSLVPGRQEQFF.

The V gene is TRBV10-3, the J gene TRBJ2-1; 7 nucleotides align to TRBD2. This CDR3 is 10 amino acids long. Germline loops: CDR1 ENHRY, CDR2 SYGVKD. Germline trimming cut 10 bases from V and 12 bases from J; bases unmatched to any gene: 6. CDR3 DNA: TGTGCCACTGGGCGGGAGCCGCAGTTCTTC. It translates to CATGREPQFF.

The rearrangement joins TRBV28 to TRBJ1-5; no clear D. The CDR3 runs 14 residues. V shed 2 bases and J shed 5 bases, with 10 bases lying between them. Germline V CDR1 and CDR2: MDHEN, SYDVKM. In DNA form, the CDR3 reads TGTGCCAGCAGTTTAAAGGGTGCGGATCAGCCCCAGCATTTT. Its translation is CASSLKGADQPQHF.

This clone turned up a few times. The gene calls are TRBV27 and TRBJ1-6; the D gene is possibly TRBD1 (5 bases). V was trimmed by 5 bases and J by 6 bases, leaving 11 bases between them. This CDR3 spans 14 amino acids. The V gene's germline CDR1 is MNHEY and CDR2 SMNVEV (reference sequence). The chain's CDR3 is CASSHGTANSPLHF. CDR3 nucleotides: TGTGCCAGCAGTCACGGGACGGCTAATTCACCCCTCCACTTT.

The rearrangement joins TRBV7-7 to TRBJ2-2; 9 positions agree with TRBD1. CDR1 is SSHAT and CDR2 is FNYEAQ in the germline V gene (reference sequence). V shed 5 bases and J 2 bases; nucleotides not matched to a gene: 9. The CDR3 is made up of 17 amino acids. The CDR3 is CASSLRLGQGNTGELFF. The CDR3 DNA sequence: TGTGCCAGCAGCCTCCGGTTGGGACAGGGAAACACCGGGGAGCTGTTTTTT.